This T cell receptor beta chain came from a study of blood T cell repertoires in COVID-19. Study as a whole: Acute and convalescent COVID-19 specimens originated in the United States, Italy and Spain. Sample material is recorded as cDNA or gDNA derived from T cells, B-cell-depleted T cells, or PBMCs.

This CDR3 region has 14 residues. The germline V gene has CDR1 MNHEY and CDR2 SMNVEV (reference sequence). The V gene end was trimmed by 4 bases and the J gene end by 3 bases; junction bases not matched to a gene: 3. Donors were grouped by their self-reported clinical history. This table comes from immunoSEQ multiplex PCR, and its TCRdb copy is limited to in-frame clones, with some not included. The sample lists approximately 210,000 clones; around 81% were seen once. The rearrangement links TRBV27 to TRBJ1-2; 9 bases fit TRBD1. The sequencing sample was made of PBMCs or T cells enriched from blood (not recorded which). The clonotype comes from a woman aged 45-60 years with acute COVID-19. The CDR3 DNA follows: TGTGCCAGCAGTTCACAGGGGGCGCACTATGGCTACACCTTC. Protein sequence: CASSSQGAHYGYTF.